Each of the 28 T cell receptor beta chains below was sequenced from the same sample in a study of PD-L1 blockade in urothelial cancer. Assay: immunoSEQ multiplex PCR; the TCRdb copy retains only in-frame clones and omits some. This table holds tens of thousands of clones, roughly 86% found once. The material sequenced was PBMCs, taken around atezolizumab (anti-PD-L1) treatment. The receptor set was obtained from a man in his fifties or sixties with urothelial cancer.

The chain recombines TRBV19 with TRBJ1-1; D is unclear. The CDR3 is 21 amino acids. V shed 2 bases and J shed 4 bases, with 32 bases lying between them. The germline V gene has CDR1 LNHDA and CDR2 SQIVND (reference sequence). The CDR3: CASSIPLSSLDSGGAVTEAFF. The DNA for the CDR3 is TGTGCCAGTAGTATACCCCTATCTTCCTTGGATTCCGGTGGAGCGGTCACTGAAGCTTTCTTT.

The chain combines TRBV6-6 with TRBJ1-2, with D maybe TRBD1 (5 bases). V shed 2 bases and J shed 5 bases, with 18 bases lying between them. The CDR3 totals 16 residues. Germline-derived CDR1 and CDR2 are MNHNY and SVGAGI (reference sequence). The chain's CDR3 is CASSYGGGGGEYGYTF. CDR3 nucleotides: TGTGCCAGCAGTTACGGAGGAGGCGGGGGGGAGTATGGCTACACCTTC.

In this sample, this clone turned up a few times. The V gene is TRBV29-1, the J gene TRBJ2-1; weak D call: TRBD2 (5 bases). The germline V gene encodes CDR1 SQVTM and CDR2 ANQGSEA. The V end lost 3 bases, the J end lost 6 bases, and 15 bases lay between the germline ends. This CDR3 contains 14 residues. This CDR3 is CSVDTWEPANEQFF. The CDR3 DNA is TGCAGCGTTGATACGTGGGAGCCCGCCAATGAGCAGTTCTTC.

The chain is built from TRBV7-8 and TRBJ1-5; D is possibly TRBD1 (5 bases). The germline gives CDR1 SGHVS, CDR2 FQNEAQ. Trimming shortened V by 3 bases and J by 6 bases, and 9 bases separated the two germline ends. This CDR3 has 13 amino acids. This CDR3 is CASSFGGGQPQHF. In DNA form, the CDR3 reads TGTGCCAGCAGCTTTGGGGGGGGTCAGCCCCAGCATTTT.

The sample holds one count of this clone. The rearrangement links TRBV2 to TRBJ2-7; the match to TRBD1 covers 12 bases. The CDR3 covers 15 residues. The V gene's germline CDR1 is SNHLY and CDR2 FYNNEI. V was clipped by 4 bases and J by 6 bases; unmatched bases: 7. The CDR3 sequence: CASSGTGTGGPEQYF. As DNA, the CDR3 is TGTGCCAGCAGTGGCACCGGGACAGGGGGCCCCGAGCAGTACTTC.

The chain carries TRBV18 and TRBJ2-1, with 8 positions matching TRBD2. This CDR3 contains 17 residues. From germline, CDR1 is KGHSH and CDR2 LQKENI. V trimming: 1 base; J trimming: 4 bases; junction bases outside the gene matches: 9. CDR3 bases: TGTGCCAGCTCACCACGGCCGGGACTAGATTCATACAATGAGCAGTTCTTC. Its protein is CASSPRPGLDSYNEQFF.

V is TRBV5-4 and J is TRBJ1-4; D not resolved. CDR3 length: 17 residues. Trimming removed 2 bases from V and 0 bases from J, with 14 bases in between. CDR1 and CDR2 (germline): SGHNT, YYREEE (reference sequence). The CDR3 DNA is TGTGCCAGCAGCTTAAGGCAGACTCCTGCAACTAATGAAAAACTGTTTTTT. Translated, it gives CASSLRQTPATNEKLFF.

The chain joins TRBV15 to TRBJ2-7; 14 bases align to TRBD2. The CDR3 spans 15 residues. CDR1 and CDR2 from the germline V gene are LNHNV and YYDKDF (reference sequence). Unmatched junction bases numbered 7, after V lost 5 bases and J lost 7 bases. CDR3 sequence: CATSLGTSGSWEQYF. For the CDR3, the DNA is TGTGCCACCAGCCTGGGGACTAGCGGGAGTTGGGAGCAGTACTTC.

This sequence joins TRBV7-3 and TRBJ2-3, with D possibly being TRBD2 (7 bases). Looked up from germline, CDR1 is SGHTA and CDR2 is FQGTGA. This CDR3 is built from 17 residues. V was pared by 5 bases and J by 1 base, with 19 bases between. Written as DNA, the CDR3 is TGTGCCAGCAGCCCACGCGGGGGCCTGGTGGGCACAGATACGCAGTATTTT. It encodes CASSPRGGLVGTDTQYF.

This chain joins TRBV9 and TRBJ1-3; possibly TRBD1 for D (6 bases). Trimming left V 4 bases short and J 3 bases short, with 20 bases between. Per germline, CDR1 SGDLS and CDR2 YYNGEE. CDR3 length: 17 amino acids. CDR3 protein: CASSTHITGLDGNTIYF. The CDR3 DNA is TGTGCCAGCAGCACTCACATTACAGGGCTAGATGGAAACACCATATATTTT.

The chain's CDR3 is CASSYSGGRKKLFF. The CDR3 DNA sequence: TGTGCCAGCAGTTACTCGGGGGGGCGGAAAAAACTGTTTTTT. V and J are TRBV6-5 and TRBJ1-4; perhaps TRBD1 as D (6 bases). The length of the CDR3 is 14 residues. Germline CDR1 MNHEY, CDR2 SVGAGI. The V gene lost 0 bases and the J gene lost 9 bases, with 11 bases spanning the gap.

The rearrangement joins TRBV6-1 to TRBJ1-3; D is unresolved. The ends were cut back, 7 bases at V and 4 bases at J, with 17 bases in the middle. From germline, CDR1 is MNHNS and CDR2 SASEGT. The CDR3 has 15 residues. CDR3 loop: CASKPGSREGNTIYF. The CDR3, as DNA: TGTGCCAGCAAACCAGGCTCCCGAGAGGGAAACACCATATATTTT.

On this clone itself: Other DNA sequences of this sample code for an identical CDR3. The genes are TRBV25-1 and TRBJ2-7; TRBD1 agrees at 7 bases. The CDR3 loop spans 13 amino acids. Germline assignment: CDR1 MGHDK and CDR2 SYGVNS. After removal of 5 bases from V and 3 bases from J, the junction contained 4 bases not matched to a gene. The CDR3 is CASSRQGSYEQYF. The DNA of the CDR3 is TGTGCCAGCAGTAGACAGGGAAGCTACGAGCAGTACTTC.

The chain employs TRBV7-2 and TRBJ1-1; D is unresolved. V dropped 4 bases and J dropped 0 bases, with 6 bases sitting between them. CDR1 and CDR2 from the germline V gene are SGHTA and FQGNSA. The CDR3 length is 13 residues. CDR3 amino acids: CASSSAMNTEAFF. CDR3 nucleotide sequence: TGTGCCAGCAGCTCCGCTATGAACACTGAAGCTTTCTTT.

The V and J genes are TRBV10-2 and TRBJ2-1; 11 positions agree with TRBD2. V gave up 7 bases and J gave up 6 bases; unmatched junction bases: 8. The germline V gene encodes CDR1 WSHSY and CDR2 SAAADI. The CDR3 runs 15 residues. The CDR3 sequence: CASTRLAGSSNEQFF. In DNA, the CDR3 is TGCGCCAGCACACGACTAGCGGGATCCAGCAATGAGCAGTTCTTC.

This sequence joins TRBV7-9 and TRBJ2-3; 9 nucleotides align to TRBD2. The ends lost 5 bases at V and 9 bases at J; junction bases unmatched: 18. The V gene's germline CDR1 is SEHNR and CDR2 FQNEAQ (reference sequence). The CDR3 is 17 amino acids. The CDR3 loop is CASSPPRWRGGPDTQYF. DNA of the CDR3: TGTGCCAGCAGCCCCCCGAGGTGGCGGGGGGGCCCTGACACGCAGTATTTT.

The chain couples TRBV4-3 to TRBJ2-1; 12 nucleotides agree with TRBD2. Germline CDR1 reads LGHNA; CDR2 reads YSLEER. The ends lost 1 base at V and 13 bases at J; junction bases unmatched: 14. The CDR3 has 17 residues. In DNA, the CDR3 is TGCGCCAGCAGCCAAGGCGCGGCCGGGACTAGCGGGCGGGATCAGTTCTTC. This gives the protein CASSQGAAGTSGRDQFF.

V and J are TRBV19 and TRBJ1-2, with D possibly being TRBD1 (5 bases). This CDR3 region has 15 residues. CDR1 and CDR2 (germline): LNHDA, SQIVND (reference sequence). Trimming took 3 bases from V and 4 from J, leaving 15 bases between them. The CDR3 protein is CASSMKQGHSYGYTF. CDR3 sequence (DNA): TGTGCCAGTAGTATGAAGCAGGGCCACTCCTATGGCTACACCTTC.

The chain employs TRBV9 and TRBJ2-4, with 10 bases that match TRBD2. Looked up from germline, CDR1 is SGDLS and CDR2 is YYNGEE. Trimming cost V 4 bases and J 1 base; bases outside gene matches: 14. This CDR3 comprises 19 residues. The CDR3 reads CASSRVAAGGERAKNIQYF. In nucleotides, the CDR3 is TGTGCCAGCAGCCGAGTTGCAGCGGGAGGGGAGAGGGCCAAAAACATTCAGTACTTC. The entire variable domain, with the rest obtained from reference TRBV9 and TRBJ2-4, is as follows: DSGVTQTPKHLITATGQRVTLRCSPRSGDLSVYWYQQSLDQGLQFLIQYYNGEERAKGNILERFSAQQFPDLHSELNLSSLELGDSALYFCASSRVAAGGERAKNIQYFGAGTRLSVL.

The chain joins TRBV4-1 to TRBJ2-4; D might be TRBD1 (5 bases). The CDR3 runs to 15 residues. The V end was cut by 0 bases, the J end by 8 bases, with 14 bases between. Germline lookup yields CDR1 MGHRA and CDR2 YSYEKL. CDR3 region: CASSQERSGYYIQYF. In nucleotides, the CDR3 is TGCGCCAGCAGCCAAGAACGGTCAGGGTATTACATTCAGTACTTC.

CDR3 DNA sequence: TGTGCCAGCACCACCCCCGAGGGGGCTGGGGAGCTGTTTTTT. This translates into CASTTPEGAGELFF. The chain is built from TRBV7-9 and TRBJ2-2; 7 bases match TRBD1. The germline V gene has CDR1 SEHNR and CDR2 FQNEAQ (reference sequence). J was trimmed by 8 bases and V by 7 bases; bases with no gene match: 10. This CDR3 is built from 14 residues.

This clone has just a few counts. This chain uses TRBV25-1 with TRBJ2-1, with D possibly matching TRBD1 (6 bases). CDR1 and CDR2 from the germline V gene are MGHDK and SYGVNS. CDR3 length equals 13 residues. The ends were cut back, 3 bases at V and 8 bases at J, with 11 bases in the middle. CDR3: CASSDRQVDEQFF. In DNA, the CDR3 is TGTGCCAGCAGTGACAGACAGGTCGATGAGCAGTTCTTC.

The rearrangement joins TRBV5-6 to TRBJ2-7, with 8 bases aligning to TRBD1. Trimming cost V 2 bases and J 1 base; bases outside gene matches: 5. This CDR3 spans 15 amino acids. Germline V lookup: CDR1 SGHDT, CDR2 YYEEEE. The CDR3 protein is CASSLMRQGSYEQYF. The DNA of the CDR3 is TGTGCCAGCAGCTTAATGAGACAGGGGTCCTACGAGCAGTACTTC.

J is TRBJ2-4 and V is TRBV4-3; D not resolved. CDR1 and CDR2 (germline): LGHNA, YSLEER. The germline V and J ends were trimmed by 2 bases and 8 bases, with 19 bases remaining between them. The CDR3 runs 16 residues. CDR3 sequence reads: CASSQHVSSGEDIQYF. In DNA, the CDR3 is TGCGCCAGCAGCCAACACGTATCAAGTGGTGAGGACATTCAGTACTTC.

The chain recombines TRBV7-6 with TRBJ2-2; 11 bases match TRBD2. The trim removed 5 bases at V and 6 bases at J, leaving 8 bases unmatched. The CDR3 is made up of 16 amino acids. Germline loops: CDR1 SGHVS, CDR2 FNYEAQ. This chain's CDR3 is CASSPPTSGVPGELFF. CDR3 nucleotide sequence: TGTGCCAGCAGCCCGCCGACTAGCGGGGTACCCGGGGAGCTGTTTTTT.

This clone was found a few times. The chain couples TRBV11-3 to TRBJ2-1, with D uncertain. The CDR3 sequence is 17 residues long. CDR1 is SGHNT, CDR2 YENEEA, per germline. V gave up 5 bases and J gave up 0 bases, with 17 bases separating them. This CDR3 reads CASSRHSDTSSYNEQFF. DNA of the CDR3: TGTGCCAGCAGCCGCCATTCCGACACGAGCTCCTACAATGAGCAGTTCTTC.

With respect to this clone: The germline gene is not matched at one end of the junction; a read error may be the cause. This chain joins TRBV7-7 and TRBJ2-5, with TRBD2 matching over 11 bases. Germline V gene lookup returns CDR1 SSHAT and CDR2 FNYEAQ (reference sequence). The CDR3 runs 18 residues. CDR3 coding DNA: TGTGCTAGCAGCCCTGATTGGGCTAGCGGGGGGATGAGAGAGACCCAGTACTTC. Its protein product is CASSPDWASGGMRETQYF.

Only a few counts were recorded for this clone. The chain links TRBV29-1 to TRBJ1-2; TRBD1 agrees at 7 bases. The CDR3 sequence is 11 residues long. The germline CDR1 and CDR2 sequences are SQVTM and ANQGSEA. V was pared by 6 bases and J by 7 bases, with 5 bases of the junction left unmatched. The CDR3 here is CSVATGTGYTF. The CDR3, as DNA: TGCAGCGTCGCGACAGGGACTGGCTACACCTTC.